This T cell receptor beta chain was sequenced in a study of memory CD4+ T cells and cytomegalovirus serostatus. The sort gate was single viable CD3+CD4+CD8-CD45RO+ cells for memory CD4+ T cells. Donors' CMV status reflects serum IgG against pp150, pp28, p38, p52. CDR1 and CDR2 from the germline V gene are SGHTA and FQGTGA. This CDR3 spans 14 amino acids. The V end was cut by 3 bases, the J end by 5 bases, with 13 bases between. Under the authors' procedure: After removing out-of-frame reads, over 2 million distinct TCRbeta sequences remained. Clones were read by immunoSEQ multiplex PCR, and TCRdb kept only the in-frame ones, dropping some. V, J and clone size are those of that table, while D and trimming were read from the DNA. The sample records 45,000 to 50,000 clones, more than 60% being singletons.

The specimen sequenced was memory CD4+ T cells from blood. The V call is TRBV7-3, the J call TRBJ2-5, with no clear D. The sequence derives from an adult in good health and CMV-seronegative. CDR3 DNA sequence: TGTGCCAGCAGCTTGGGTTCAAGTGCGGAGACCCAGTACTTC. Protein: CASSLGSSAETQYF.